The clone carrying this T cell receptor beta chain was detected ten times or more. Its target is not known. The record originates from a study of neurological immune-mediated disorders. Study-wide results and limits: None of the features examined (clinical or MRI) was associated with the multiple sclerosis repertoire cluster. Private repertoires in all groups were suggested by the finding that expanded clones across subjects shared no CDR3 amino acid sequences.

Synthesis of cDNA was carried out by template-switch 5'RACE. The reaction used 10-nucleotide random UMIs. MiXCR was run by TCRdb on the 5' RACE reads, yielding one entry per CDR3 protein. The sample holds about 46,000 distinct CDR3 sequences, 3.5% to 5% seen once. V trimming: 2 bases; J trimming: 1 base; junction bases outside the gene matches: 0. Germline CDR1 SGHRS, CDR2 YFSETQ. The CDR3 has 14 residues. The TCR comes from a woman aged 55-70 years with multiple sclerosis. Sequenced sample: PBMCs. The chain couples TRBV5-1 to TRBJ2-5, with 9 bases matching TRBD2. This CDR3 reads CASSLAGGQETQYF. The CDR3 DNA reads as TGCGCCAGCAGCTTAGCGGGAGGCCAAGAGACCCAGTACTTC.